This T cell receptor beta chain was retrieved from a study of cytomegalovirus exposure and HLA in healthy donors. Points from the study as a whole: Later analysis reportedly placed an Asian-associated ancestry cluster below the roughly 680-donor mean in N-insertions.

Per germline, CDR1 SGHKS and CDR2 YYEKEE (reference sequence). There are 15 residues in the CDR3. The junction had 5 bases not matched to a gene; V was cut back by 4 bases and J by 6 bases. A multiplex PCR was run with 60 Vbeta primers and 13 Jbeta primers. Method: immunoSEQ multiplex PCR; TCRdb's copy keeps in-frame clones and lacks some. The profile covers about 78,000 clones, with 55% to 85% appearing a single time and 11% taken by the ten largest. A word on this clone: The antigen remains undetermined.

The source of this sequence is a woman between 35 and 50 years old in good health and CMV-seropositive. Material for sequencing was PBMCs. This rearrangement joins TRBV5-5 to TRBJ1-5, with TRBD1 matching over 12 bases. The CDR3: CASSRDRGRAQPQHF. For the CDR3, the DNA is TGTGCCAGCAGCCGGGACAGGGGGCGGGCTCAGCCCCAGCATTTT.